The clone carrying this T cell receptor beta chain was observed a handful of times. The data derive from a study of blood T cell repertoires in COVID-19. This CDR3 is 16 amino acids long. V lost 0 bases to trimming and J lost 3 bases, with 15 bases between them. From germline, CDR1 is SGHNT and CDR2 YYREEE (reference sequence). Original data processing: The authors estimated nucleated cell counts from reference gene primer amplification. The method was immunoSEQ multiplex PCR; TCRdb's version includes in-frame clones alone and lacks a portion of them. The D gene and trimming were derived from the DNA, and the V and J assignments and clone size from that table. The table has 120,000 to 150,000 clones, around 82% seen once; the top ten hold roughly 3.7%.

This TCR was sampled from a man aged 50-60 years in a cohort exposed to, infected with or recovered from COVID-19 (not recorded which). Sequencing was done on a sample of PBMCs or T cells enriched from blood (not recorded which). This rearrangement joins TRBV5-4 to TRBJ2-5; possibly TRBD1 for D (8 bases). CDR3 nucleotides: TGTGCCAGCAGCTTGGGCCCCACAGGGGGGGAAGAGACCCAGTACTTC. As protein: CASSLGPTGGEETQYF.